This TCR beta chain came from a study of Ad26.COV2.S vaccination and SARS-CoV-2 variants. Study details: A participant enrolled in the COV1001 Ad26.COV2.S trial arm provided the sample. Study outcomes and limitations: Vaccinated and placebo-treated recipients had similar non-spike TCR breadth. The study found higher spike-specific TCR breadth in vaccine than placebo recipients. The authors reported substantial breadth in spike-specific CD8+ and CD4+ T cell responses after vaccination.

The CDR3 sequence is 16 residues long. V lost 7 bases and J lost 1, with 18 bases in between. Germline lookup yields CDR1 SNHLY and CDR2 FYNNEI. As for treatment: 15 to 20 received Ad26.COV2.S at low or high dose, single or two shots; 5 received placebo; per-sample allocation not given. Sampling was done on day 63 after the first vaccine or placebo injection. With respect to this clone: Its target is unknown.

Data came from immunoSEQ multiplex PCR; TCRdb stores just in-frame clones and leaves some out. The sample shows roughly 700,000 clones, 89% of them seen only once. The TCR was taken from a person aged 18-65 years who received the Ad26.COV2.S COVID-19 vaccine or a placebo. The chain recombines TRBV2 with TRBJ2-3; D might be TRBD2 (6 bases). The input for sequencing was peripheral blood, taken in a trial of Ad26.COV2.S vaccine versus placebo. This CDR3 is CASILDGEVGTDTQYF. DNA for the CDR3: TGTGCCAGCATCCTAGACGGGGAGGTTGGCACAGATACGCAGTATTTT. Drawing the rest from reference TRBV2 and TRBJ2-3, the complete variable domain is EPEVTQTPSHQVTQMGQEVILRCVPISNHLYFYWYRQILGQKVEFLVSFYNNEISEKSEIFDDQFSVERPDGSNFTLKIRSTKLEDSAMYFCASILDGEVGTDTQYFGPGTRLTVL.